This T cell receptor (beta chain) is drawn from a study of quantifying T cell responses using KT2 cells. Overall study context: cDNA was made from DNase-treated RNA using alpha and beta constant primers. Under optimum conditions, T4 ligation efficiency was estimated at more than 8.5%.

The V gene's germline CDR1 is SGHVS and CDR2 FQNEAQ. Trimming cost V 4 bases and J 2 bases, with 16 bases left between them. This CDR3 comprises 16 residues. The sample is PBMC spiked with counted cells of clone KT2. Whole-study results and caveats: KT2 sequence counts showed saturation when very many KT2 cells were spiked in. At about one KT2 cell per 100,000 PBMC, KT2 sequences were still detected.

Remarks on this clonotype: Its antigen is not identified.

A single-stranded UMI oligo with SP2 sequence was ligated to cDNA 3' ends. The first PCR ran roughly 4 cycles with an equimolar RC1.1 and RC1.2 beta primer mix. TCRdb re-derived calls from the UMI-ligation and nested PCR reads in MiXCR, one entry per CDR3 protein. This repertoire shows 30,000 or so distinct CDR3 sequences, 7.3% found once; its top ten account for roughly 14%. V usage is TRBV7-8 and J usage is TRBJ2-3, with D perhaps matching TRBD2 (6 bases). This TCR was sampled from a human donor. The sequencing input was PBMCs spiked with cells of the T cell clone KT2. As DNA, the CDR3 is TGTGCCAGCAGCTCGACGGCGACTAGGTACACAGATACGCAGTATTTT. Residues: CASSSTATRYTDTQYF.